This T cell receptor (beta chain) was recorded in a study of OX40 agonist ivuxolimab in advanced cancers. Study as a whole: Patients with hepatocellular carcinoma, melanoma, renal cell or head and neck cancer made up the dose-escalation patients. Study results and caveats: Researchers did not determine the expanded peripheral T cells' antigen specificity. Clonal expansion in partial responders at 0.1-3.0 mg/kg ranked among the lowest. On average, CD8+ T cells showed a greater number of expanded clones than CD4+.

A remark on this clone: The antigen is unknown.

Assay: immunoSEQ multiplex PCR; the TCRdb copy retains only in-frame clones and omits some. The sample contains 45,000 to 55,000 clones, approximately 88% of which appear only once. Unmatched junction bases numbered 4, after V lost 3 bases and J lost 5 bases. This CDR3 spans 13 amino acids. CDR1 SGDLS and CDR2 YYNGEE come from the germline V gene. This receptor was taken from an adult with an advanced solid tumor such as melanoma, head and neck, liver or kidney cancer. The J gene is TRBJ2-5, the V gene TRBV9; 7 bases align to TRBD2. Material: CD4+ or CD8+ T cells sorted from blood, obtained in a trial of the OX40 agonist ivuxolimab. CDR3 sequence: CASSEAGRETQYF. DNA of the CDR3: TGTGCCAGCAGCGAAGCGGGACGGGAGACCCAGTACTTC.